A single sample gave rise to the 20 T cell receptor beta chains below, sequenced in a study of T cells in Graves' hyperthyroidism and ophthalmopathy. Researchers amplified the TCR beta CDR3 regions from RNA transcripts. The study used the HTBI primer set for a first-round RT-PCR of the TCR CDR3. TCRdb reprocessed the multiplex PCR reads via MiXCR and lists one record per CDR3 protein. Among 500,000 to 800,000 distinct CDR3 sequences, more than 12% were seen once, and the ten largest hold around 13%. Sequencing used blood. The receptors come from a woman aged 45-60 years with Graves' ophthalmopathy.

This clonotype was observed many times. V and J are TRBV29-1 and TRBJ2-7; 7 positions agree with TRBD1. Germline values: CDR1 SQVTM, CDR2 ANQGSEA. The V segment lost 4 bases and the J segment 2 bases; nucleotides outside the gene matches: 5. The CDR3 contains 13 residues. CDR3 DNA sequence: TGCAGCGTTGCGGGACAGCTCACCTACGAGCAGTACTTC. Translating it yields CSVAGQLTYEQYF.

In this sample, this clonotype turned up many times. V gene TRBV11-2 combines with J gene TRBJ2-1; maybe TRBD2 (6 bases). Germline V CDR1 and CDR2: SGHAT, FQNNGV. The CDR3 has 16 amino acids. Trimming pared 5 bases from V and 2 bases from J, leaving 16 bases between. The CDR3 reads CASSPRRGGAYNEQFF. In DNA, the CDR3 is TGTGCCAGCAGCCCTCGGAGGGGTGGGGCCTACAATGAGCAGTTCTTC. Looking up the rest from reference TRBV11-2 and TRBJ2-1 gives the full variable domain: EAGVAQSPRYKIIEKRQSVAFWCNPISGHATLYWYQQILGQGPKLLIQFQNNGVVDDSQLPKDRFSAERLKGVDSTLKIQPAKLEDSAVYLCASSPRRGGAYNEQFFGPGTRLTVL.

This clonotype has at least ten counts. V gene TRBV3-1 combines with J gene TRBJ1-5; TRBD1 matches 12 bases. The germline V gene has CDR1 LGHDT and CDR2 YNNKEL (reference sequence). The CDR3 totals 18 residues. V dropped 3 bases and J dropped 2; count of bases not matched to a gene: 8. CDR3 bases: TGTGCCAGCAGCCACGGGACAGGGGGCATCTTGGGCAATCAGCCCCAGCATTTT. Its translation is CASSHGTGGILGNQPQHF.

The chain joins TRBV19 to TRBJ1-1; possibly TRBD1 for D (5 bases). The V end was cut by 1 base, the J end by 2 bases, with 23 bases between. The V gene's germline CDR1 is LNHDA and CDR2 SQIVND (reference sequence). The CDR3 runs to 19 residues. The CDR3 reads CASSIGQLPGDHPNTEAFF. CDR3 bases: TGTGCCAGTAGTATAGGTCAATTGCCGGGGGACCACCCCAACACTGAAGCTTTCTTT.

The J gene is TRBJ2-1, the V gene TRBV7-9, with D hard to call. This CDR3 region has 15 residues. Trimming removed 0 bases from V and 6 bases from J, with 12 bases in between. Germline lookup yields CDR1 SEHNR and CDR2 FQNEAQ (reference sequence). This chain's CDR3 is CASSLALESRNEQFF. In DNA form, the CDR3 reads TGTGCCAGCAGCTTAGCGCTGGAGTCCCGCAATGAGCAGTTCTTC.

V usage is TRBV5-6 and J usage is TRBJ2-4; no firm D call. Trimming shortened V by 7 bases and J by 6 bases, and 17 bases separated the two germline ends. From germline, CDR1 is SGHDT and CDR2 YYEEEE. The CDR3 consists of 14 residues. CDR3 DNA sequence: TGTGCCAGCGGTGCCCGAGAGGTCGGAAACATTCAGTACTTC. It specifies CASGAREVGNIQYF.

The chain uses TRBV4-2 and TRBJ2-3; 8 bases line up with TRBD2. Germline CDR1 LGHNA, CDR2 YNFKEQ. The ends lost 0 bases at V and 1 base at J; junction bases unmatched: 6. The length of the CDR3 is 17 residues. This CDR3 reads CASSQDPGLARTDTQYF. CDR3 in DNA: TGTGCCAGCAGCCAAGATCCCGGACTAGCCCGCACAGATACGCAGTATTTT.

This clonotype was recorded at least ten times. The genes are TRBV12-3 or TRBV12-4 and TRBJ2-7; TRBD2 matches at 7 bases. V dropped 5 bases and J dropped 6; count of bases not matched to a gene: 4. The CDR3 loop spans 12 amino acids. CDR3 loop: CASSLGLSEQYF. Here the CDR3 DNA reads TGTGCCAGCAGTCTGGGACTATCCGAGCAGTACTTC.

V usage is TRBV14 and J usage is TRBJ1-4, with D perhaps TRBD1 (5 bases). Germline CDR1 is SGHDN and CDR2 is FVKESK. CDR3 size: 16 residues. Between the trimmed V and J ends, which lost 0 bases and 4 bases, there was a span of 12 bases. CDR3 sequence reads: CASSQDGGARNEKLFF. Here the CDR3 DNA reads TGTGCCAGCAGCCAAGACGGCGGGGCGCGTAATGAAAAACTGTTTTTT. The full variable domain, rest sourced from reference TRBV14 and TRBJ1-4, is EAGVTQFPSHSVIEKGQTVTLRCDPISGHDNLYWYRRVMGKEIKFLLHFVKESKQDESGMPNNRFLAERTGGTYSTLKVQPAELEDSGVYFCASSQDGGARNEKLFFGSGTQLSVL.

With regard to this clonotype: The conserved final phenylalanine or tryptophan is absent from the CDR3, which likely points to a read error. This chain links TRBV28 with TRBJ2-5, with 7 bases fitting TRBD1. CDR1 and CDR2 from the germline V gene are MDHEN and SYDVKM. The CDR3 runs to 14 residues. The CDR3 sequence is CAGSIGTDQETQYL. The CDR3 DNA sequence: TGTGCCGGCAGTATTGGGACAGACCAAGAGACCCAGTACCTC.

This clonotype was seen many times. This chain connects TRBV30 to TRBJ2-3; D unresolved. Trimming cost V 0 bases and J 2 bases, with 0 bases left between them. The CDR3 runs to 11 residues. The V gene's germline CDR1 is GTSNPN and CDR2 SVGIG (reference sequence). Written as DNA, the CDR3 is TGTGCCTGGAGTGTCACAGATACGCAGTATTTT. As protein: CAWSVTDTQYF.

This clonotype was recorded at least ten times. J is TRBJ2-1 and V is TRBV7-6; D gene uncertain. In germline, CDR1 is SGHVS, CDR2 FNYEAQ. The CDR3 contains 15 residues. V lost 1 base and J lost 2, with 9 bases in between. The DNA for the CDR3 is TGTGCCAGCAGCTTAGGGGAACCCCCCTACAATGAGCAGTTCTTC. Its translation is CASSLGEPPYNEQFF.

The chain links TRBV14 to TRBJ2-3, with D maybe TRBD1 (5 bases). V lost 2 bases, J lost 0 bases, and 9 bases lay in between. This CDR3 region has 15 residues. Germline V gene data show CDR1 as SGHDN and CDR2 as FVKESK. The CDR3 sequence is CASSQYRTSTDTQYF. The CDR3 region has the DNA TGTGCCAGCAGCCAATACAGGACGAGCACAGATACGCAGTATTTT. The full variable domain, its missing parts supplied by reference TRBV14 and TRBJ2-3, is EAGVTQFPSHSVIEKGQTVTLRCDPISGHDNLYWYRRVMGKEIKFLLHFVKESKQDESGMPNNRFLAERTGGTYSTLKVQPAELEDSGVYFCASSQYRTSTDTQYFGPGTRLTVL.

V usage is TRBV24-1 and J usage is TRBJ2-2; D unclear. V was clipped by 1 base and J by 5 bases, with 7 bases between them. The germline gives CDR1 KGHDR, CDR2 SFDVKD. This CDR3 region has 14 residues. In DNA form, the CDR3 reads TGTGCCACCAGTGATTTTCAGAGAACCGGGGAGCTGTTTTTT. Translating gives CATSDFQRTGELFF.

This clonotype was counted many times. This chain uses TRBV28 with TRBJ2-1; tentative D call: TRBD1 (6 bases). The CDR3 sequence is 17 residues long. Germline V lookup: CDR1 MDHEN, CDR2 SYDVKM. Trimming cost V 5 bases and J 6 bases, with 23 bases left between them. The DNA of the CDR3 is TGTGCCAGCAGTGGCCCTAGGACCCATGACAGGCCCAATGAGCAGTTCTTC. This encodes CASSGPRTHDRPNEQFF. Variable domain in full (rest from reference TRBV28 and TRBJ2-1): DVKVTQSSRYLVKRTGEKVFLECVQDMDHENMFWYRQDPGLGLRLIYFSYDVKMKEKGDIPEGYSVSREKKERFSLILESASTNQTSMYLCASSGPRTHDRPNEQFFGPGTRLTVL.

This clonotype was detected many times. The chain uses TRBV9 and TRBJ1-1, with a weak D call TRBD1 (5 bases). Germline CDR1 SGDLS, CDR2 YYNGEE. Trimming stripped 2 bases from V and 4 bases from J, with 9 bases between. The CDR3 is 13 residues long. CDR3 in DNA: TGTGCCAGCAGCGTCCAGAGGGGCACTGAAGCTTTCTTT. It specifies CASSVQRGTEAFF.

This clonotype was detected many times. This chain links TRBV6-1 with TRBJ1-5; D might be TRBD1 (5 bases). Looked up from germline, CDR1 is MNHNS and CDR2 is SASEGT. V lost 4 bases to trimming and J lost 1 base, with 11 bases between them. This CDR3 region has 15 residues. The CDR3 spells CASSVSRGSNQPQHF. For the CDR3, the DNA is TGTGCCAGCAGTGTTTCAAGGGGAAGCAATCAGCCCCAGCATTTT.

Here the CDR3 reads CASSVASGNTGELFF. DNA for the CDR3: TGTGCCAGCAGCGTAGCTAGTGGAAACACCGGGGAGCTGTTTTTT. This chain links TRBV9 with TRBJ2-2; D ambiguous. The germline V gene encodes CDR1 SGDLS and CDR2 YYNGEE. This CDR3 contains 15 residues. Deletions cut 0 bases from V and 2 bases from J, with 8 bases between. Combining the CDR3 with reference TRBV9 and TRBJ2-2 gives the whole variable domain DSGVTQTPKHLITATGQRVTLRCSPRSGDLSVYWYQQSLDQGLQFLIQYYNGEERAKGNILERFSAQQFPDLHSELNLSSLELGDSALYFCASSVASGNTGELFFGEGSRLTVL.

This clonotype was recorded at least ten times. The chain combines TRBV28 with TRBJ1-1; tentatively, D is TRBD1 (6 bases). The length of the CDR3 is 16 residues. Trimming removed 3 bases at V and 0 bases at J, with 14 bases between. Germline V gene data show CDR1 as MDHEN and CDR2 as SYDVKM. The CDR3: CASSFPTDRMNTEAFF. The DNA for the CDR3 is TGTGCCAGCAGTTTTCCTACGGACAGAATGAACACTGAAGCTTTCTTT.

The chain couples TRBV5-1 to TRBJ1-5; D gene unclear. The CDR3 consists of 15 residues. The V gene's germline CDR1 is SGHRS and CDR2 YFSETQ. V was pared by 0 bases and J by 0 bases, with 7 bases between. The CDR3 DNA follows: TGCGCCAGCAGCTTGGGTTTTGATAGCAATCAGCCCCAGCATTTT. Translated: CASSLGFDSNQPQHF.